The sequence of this T cell receptor (beta chain) was determined in a study of blood T cell repertoires in COVID-19. As concerns this clone: The junction differs from germline at one of its ends, possibly a read error.

Repertoires were generated with immunoSEQ multiplex PCR, while TCRdb's copy carries only in-frame clones and drops some. The sample has 200,000 or so clones; roughly 87% are singletons. This CDR3 region has 11 residues. The sample was PBMCs or T cells enriched from blood (not recorded which). The genes are TRBV12-3 or TRBV12-4 and TRBJ2-7, with 7 positions matching TRBD1. The source is a woman aged 35 to 49 with acute COVID-19. CDR3 loop: CASSPGTDHFF. In DNA form, the CDR3 reads TGTGCCAGCAGTCCCGGGACAGATCATTTCTTC.